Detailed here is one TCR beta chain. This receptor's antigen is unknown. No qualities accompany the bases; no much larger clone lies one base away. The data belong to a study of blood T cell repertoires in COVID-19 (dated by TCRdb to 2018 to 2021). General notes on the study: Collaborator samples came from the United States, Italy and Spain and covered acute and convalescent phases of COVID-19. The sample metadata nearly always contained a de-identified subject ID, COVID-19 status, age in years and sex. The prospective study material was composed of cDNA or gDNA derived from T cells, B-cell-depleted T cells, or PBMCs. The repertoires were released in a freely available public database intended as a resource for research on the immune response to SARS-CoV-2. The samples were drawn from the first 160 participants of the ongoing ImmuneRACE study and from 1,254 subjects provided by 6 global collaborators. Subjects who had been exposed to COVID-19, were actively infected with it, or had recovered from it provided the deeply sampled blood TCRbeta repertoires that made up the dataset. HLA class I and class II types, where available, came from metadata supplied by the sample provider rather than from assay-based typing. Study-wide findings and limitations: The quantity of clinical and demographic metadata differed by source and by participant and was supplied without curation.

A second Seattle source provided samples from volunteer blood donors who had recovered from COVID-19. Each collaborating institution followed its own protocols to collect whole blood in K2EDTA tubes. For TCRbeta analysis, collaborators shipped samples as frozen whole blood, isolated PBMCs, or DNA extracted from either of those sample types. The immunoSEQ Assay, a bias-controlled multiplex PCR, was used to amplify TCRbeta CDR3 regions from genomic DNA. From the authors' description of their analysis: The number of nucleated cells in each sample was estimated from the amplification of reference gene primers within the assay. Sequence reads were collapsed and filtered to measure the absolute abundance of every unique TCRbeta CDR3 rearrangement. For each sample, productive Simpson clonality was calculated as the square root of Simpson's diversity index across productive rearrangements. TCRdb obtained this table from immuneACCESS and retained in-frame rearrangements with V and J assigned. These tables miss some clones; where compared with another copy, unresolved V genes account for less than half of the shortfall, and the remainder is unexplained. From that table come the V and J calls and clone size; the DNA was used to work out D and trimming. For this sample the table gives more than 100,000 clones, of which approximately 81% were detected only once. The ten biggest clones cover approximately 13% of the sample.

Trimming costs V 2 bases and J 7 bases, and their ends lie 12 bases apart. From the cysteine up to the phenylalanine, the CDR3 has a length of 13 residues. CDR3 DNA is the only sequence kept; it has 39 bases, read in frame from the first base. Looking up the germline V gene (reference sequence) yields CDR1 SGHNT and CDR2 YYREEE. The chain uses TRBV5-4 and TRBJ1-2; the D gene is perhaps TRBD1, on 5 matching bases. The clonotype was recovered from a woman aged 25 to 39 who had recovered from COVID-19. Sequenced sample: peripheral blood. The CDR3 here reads CASSLTGEGGYTF. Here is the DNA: TGTGCCAGCAGCTTAACGGGGGAAGGTGGCTACACCTTC.